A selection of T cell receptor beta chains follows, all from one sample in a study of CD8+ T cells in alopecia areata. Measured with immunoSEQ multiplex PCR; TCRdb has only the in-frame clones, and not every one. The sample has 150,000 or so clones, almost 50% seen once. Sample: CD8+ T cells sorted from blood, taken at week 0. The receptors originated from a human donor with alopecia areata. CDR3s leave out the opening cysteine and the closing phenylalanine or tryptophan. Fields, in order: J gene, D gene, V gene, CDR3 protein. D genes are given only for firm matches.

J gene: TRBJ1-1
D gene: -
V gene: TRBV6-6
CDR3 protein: ASSFTNTEAF

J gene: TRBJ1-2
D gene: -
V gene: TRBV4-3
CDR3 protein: ASSQEWTEIANYGYT

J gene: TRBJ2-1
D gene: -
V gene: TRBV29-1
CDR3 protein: SVVGGLSNEQF

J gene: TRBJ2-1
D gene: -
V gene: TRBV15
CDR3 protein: ATSARSFSYNEQF

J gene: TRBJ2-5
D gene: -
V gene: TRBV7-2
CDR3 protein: ASSFRTPQETQY

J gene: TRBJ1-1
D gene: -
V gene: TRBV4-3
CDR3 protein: ASSQDKGPGTEAF

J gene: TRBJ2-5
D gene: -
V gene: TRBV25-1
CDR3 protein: ASSEFGGTPEETQY

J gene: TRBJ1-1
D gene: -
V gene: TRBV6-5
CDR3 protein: ASSYTSGGTEAF

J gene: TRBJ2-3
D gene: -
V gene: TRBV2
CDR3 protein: ASSLDTQY

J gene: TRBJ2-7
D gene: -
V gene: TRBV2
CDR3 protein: ASSDGWDSEQY

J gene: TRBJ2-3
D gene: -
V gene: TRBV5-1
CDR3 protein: ASSLGGFTDTQY

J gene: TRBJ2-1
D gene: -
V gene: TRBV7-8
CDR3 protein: ASSFGRGKDEQF

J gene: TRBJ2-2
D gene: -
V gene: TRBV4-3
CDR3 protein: ASSRLTGIKDGELF

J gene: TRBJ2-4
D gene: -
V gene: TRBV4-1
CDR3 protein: ASSTDPRRGNIQY

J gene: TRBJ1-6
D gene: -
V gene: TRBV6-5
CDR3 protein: ASSYSNGYGAPLH

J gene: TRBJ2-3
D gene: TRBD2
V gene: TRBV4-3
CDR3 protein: ASSQGPQLAGDTDTQY

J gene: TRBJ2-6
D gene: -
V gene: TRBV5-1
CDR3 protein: ASRRKFLRTAGTSGANVLT

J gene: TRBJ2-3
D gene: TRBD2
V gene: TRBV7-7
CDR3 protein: ASSLAVEVAGTTTDTQY

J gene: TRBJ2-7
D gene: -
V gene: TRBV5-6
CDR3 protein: ASTYDSYEQY

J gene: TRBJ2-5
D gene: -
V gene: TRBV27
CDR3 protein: ASSLNGQETQY

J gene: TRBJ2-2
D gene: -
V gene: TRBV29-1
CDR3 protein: SVLGEGTNTGELF

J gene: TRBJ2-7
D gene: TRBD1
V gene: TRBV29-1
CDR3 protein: SVEAGQGYEQY

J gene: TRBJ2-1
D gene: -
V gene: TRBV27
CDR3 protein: ASTATSGDEQF

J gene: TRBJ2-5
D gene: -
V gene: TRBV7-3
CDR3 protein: ASSLGGLETQY

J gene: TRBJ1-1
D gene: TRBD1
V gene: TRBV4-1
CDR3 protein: ASSQVPDREGTEAF

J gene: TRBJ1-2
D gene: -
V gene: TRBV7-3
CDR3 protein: ASSPVAGTYGYT

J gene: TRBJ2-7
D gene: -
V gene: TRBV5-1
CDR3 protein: ASSWDGYEQY

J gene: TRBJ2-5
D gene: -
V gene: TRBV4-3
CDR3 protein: ASSQGGGPIPRETQY

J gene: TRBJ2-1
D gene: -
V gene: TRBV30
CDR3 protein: AWGRSDNEQF

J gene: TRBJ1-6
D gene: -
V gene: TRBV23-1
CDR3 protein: ASSQSKWSPLH

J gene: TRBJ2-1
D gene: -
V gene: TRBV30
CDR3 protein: AWSAIDYNEQF

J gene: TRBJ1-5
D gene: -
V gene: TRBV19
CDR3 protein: ASSIVPYSNQPQH

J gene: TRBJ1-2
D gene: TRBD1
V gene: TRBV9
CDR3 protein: ASSAQGTELSLYGYT

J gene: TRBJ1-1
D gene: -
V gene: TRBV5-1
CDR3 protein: ASSLARGPYTEAF

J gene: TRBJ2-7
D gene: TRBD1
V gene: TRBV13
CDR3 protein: ASSSRDRGYEQY

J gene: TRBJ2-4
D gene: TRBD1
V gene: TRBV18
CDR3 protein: ASSPRPGTGYDIQY

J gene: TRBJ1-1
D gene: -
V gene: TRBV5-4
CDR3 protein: ASSPSENTEAF

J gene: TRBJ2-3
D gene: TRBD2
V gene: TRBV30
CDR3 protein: AWHPQGLAGGRTDTQY

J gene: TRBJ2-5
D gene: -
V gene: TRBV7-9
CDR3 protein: ASSGLFETQY

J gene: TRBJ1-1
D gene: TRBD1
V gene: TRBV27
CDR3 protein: ASSQGVHGEAF

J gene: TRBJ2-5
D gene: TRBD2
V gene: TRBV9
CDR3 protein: ASSEGRGETQY

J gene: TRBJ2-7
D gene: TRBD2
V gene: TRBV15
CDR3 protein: ATSNVASGGSYEQY

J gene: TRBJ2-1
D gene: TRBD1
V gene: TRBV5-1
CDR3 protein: ASRTGGSYEQF

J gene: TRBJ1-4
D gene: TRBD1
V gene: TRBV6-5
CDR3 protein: AISTDRGNEKLF

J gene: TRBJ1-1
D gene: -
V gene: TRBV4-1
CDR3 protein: ASSHGTNTEAF

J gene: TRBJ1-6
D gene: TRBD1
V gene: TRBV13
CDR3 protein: ASSGTGDYNSPLH

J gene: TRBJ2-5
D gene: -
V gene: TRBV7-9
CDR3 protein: ASSSQFQQDY

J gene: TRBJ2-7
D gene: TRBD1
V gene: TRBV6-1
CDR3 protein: ASSSGTGLSYEQY

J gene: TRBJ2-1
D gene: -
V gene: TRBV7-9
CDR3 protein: ASSSPRGTYNEQF

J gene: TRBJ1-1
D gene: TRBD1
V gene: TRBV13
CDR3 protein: ASKDPRGMNTEAF

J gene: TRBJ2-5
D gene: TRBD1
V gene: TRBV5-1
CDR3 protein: ASSHYRGQGRRETQY

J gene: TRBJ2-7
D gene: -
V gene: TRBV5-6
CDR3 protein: ASSPLADSYEQY

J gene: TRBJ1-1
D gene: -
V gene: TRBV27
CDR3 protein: ATQNSAQPNTEAF